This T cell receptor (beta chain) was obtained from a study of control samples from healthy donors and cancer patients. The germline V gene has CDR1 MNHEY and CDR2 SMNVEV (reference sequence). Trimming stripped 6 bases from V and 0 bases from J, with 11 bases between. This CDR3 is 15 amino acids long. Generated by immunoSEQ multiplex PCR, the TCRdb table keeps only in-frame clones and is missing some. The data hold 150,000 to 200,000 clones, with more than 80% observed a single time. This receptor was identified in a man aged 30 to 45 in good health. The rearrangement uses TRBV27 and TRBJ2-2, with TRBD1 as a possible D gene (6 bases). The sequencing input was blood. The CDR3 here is CASRGAVSNTGELFF. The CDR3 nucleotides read TGTGCCAGCAGGGGGGCGGTTTCGAACACCGGGGAGCTGTTTTTT.